This T cell receptor beta chain appears in the sequencing data of a study of T cells in Graves' hyperthyroidism and ophthalmopathy. Findings and caveats of the study: In the analysis, a 13 V-J model separated ophthalmopathy from stable hyperthyroidism.

Using RNA transcripts as the source, TCR beta CDR3 regions were amplified. HTBI primers were the set used in a first-round RT-PCR of the TCR CDR3. TCRdb reanalysed the multiplex PCR reads using MiXCR and keeps one entry per CDR3 protein. The table has approximately 400,000 distinct CDR3 sequences, approximately 15% seen once. This clonotype was counted at least ten times. Its cognate antigen is unknown. The sample was blood. The receptor was derived from a woman aged 55 to 70 with Graves' hyperthyroidism.

The CDR3 nucleotides are TGCGCCAGCAGCTTGACTAGCGGGAGTTCCTACAATGAGCAGTTCTTC. Residues: CASSLTSGSSYNEQFF. The chain couples TRBV5-1 to TRBJ2-1; 11 nucleotides agree with TRBD2. The germline V gene encodes CDR1 SGHRS and CDR2 YFSETQ. CDR3 length: 16 residues. V dropped 1 base and J dropped 1; count of bases not matched to a gene: 1.